Following are 19 T cell receptor beta chains from one sample sequenced in a study of blood T cell repertoires in COVID-19. Sequencing used immunoSEQ multiplex PCR; TCRdb keeps in-frame clones, though not all of them. The data hold fewer than 200,000 clones, with approximately 82% observed a single time. The sequenced sample was PBMCs or T cells enriched from blood (not recorded which). The origin of the receptors is an older woman with acute COVID-19.

This sequence joins TRBV6-2 or TRBV6-3 and TRBJ2-7, with D perhaps TRBD1 (6 bases). The germline CDR1 and CDR2 sequences are MNHEY and SVGEGT. Trimming removed 3 bases at V and 6 bases at J, with 9 bases between. The CDR3 sequence is 12 residues long. CDR3 bases: TGTGCCAGCAGTTATCGGACAGCCGAGCAGTACTTC. Amino acid sequence: CASSYRTAEQYF.

CDR3 DNA sequence: TGCAGTGCTAACCCGGGGGATACGCAGTATTTT. Its protein is CSANPGDTQYF. V is TRBV20-1 and J is TRBJ2-3; possible D gene TRBD2, 5 bases. Trimming took 4 bases from V and 6 from J, leaving 8 bases between them. CDR3 length equals 11 residues. CDR1 DFQATT and CDR2 SNEGSKA come from the germline V gene (reference sequence).

This rearrangement joins TRBV30 to TRBJ2-7; TRBD2 aligns across 7 bases. Trimming took 0 bases from V and 7 from J; bases not matched to a gene: 12. This CDR3 comprises 15 residues. Germline V gene data show CDR1 as GTSNPN and CDR2 as SVGIG (reference sequence). The CDR3 DNA is TGTGCCTGGAGTGTATGGGGGGAGGGCCAGGAGGAGCAGTACTTC. It translates to CAWSVWGEGQEEQYF.

This chain links TRBV7-2 with TRBJ2-1; 11 nucleotides match TRBD2. V gave up 2 bases and J gave up 7 bases; unmatched junction bases: 4. Looked up from germline, CDR1 is SGHTA and CDR2 is FQGNSA. The CDR3 is made up of 15 amino acids. Here the CDR3 reads CASSLNSGGANEQFF. The CDR3 nucleotides are TGTGCCAGCAGCTTAAATAGCGGGGGGGCAAATGAGCAGTTCTTC. The variable domain in full, with the rest retrieved from reference TRBV7-2 and TRBJ2-1, is GAGVSQSPSNKVTEKGKDVELRCDPISGHTALYWYRQSLGQGLEFLIYFQGNSAPDKSGLPSDRFSAERTGGSVSTLTIQRTQQEDSAVYLCASSLNSGGANEQFFGPGTRLTVL.

The table lists this clone with a few counts. The chain is built from TRBV4-3 and TRBJ1-1; TRBD1 is a possible D gene (6 bases). Trimming left V 1 base short and J 2 bases short, with 14 bases between. The CDR3 has 16 amino acids. Germline V lookup: CDR1 LGHNA, CDR2 YSLEER. The CDR3, as DNA: TGCGCCAGCAGCCAAGGCCGGAACAGGGTAAACACTGAAGCTTTCTTT. Translation: CASSQGRNRVNTEAFF.

The chain is built from TRBV7-9 and TRBJ1-6; D is ambiguous. The V end lost 2 bases, the J end lost 10 bases, and 9 bases lay between the germline ends. This CDR3 is 13 amino acids long. CDR1 and CDR2 (germline): SEHNR, FQNEAQ (reference sequence). As DNA, the CDR3 is TGTGCCAGCAGCTTAAACAGTAAATCACCCCTCCACTTT. Translating gives CASSLNSKSPLHF.

The chain links TRBV4-2 to TRBJ2-5; 11 bases match TRBD1. This CDR3 is built from 20 residues. J was trimmed by 1 base and V by 2 bases; bases with no gene match: 15. Germline V gene sequence: CDR1 LGHNA, CDR2 YNFKEQ. The CDR3 DNA is TGTGCCAGCAGCCAATTTGCCCCGGGACAGGGGGGGTTGGGCCAAGAGACCCAGTACTTC. This gives the protein CASSQFAPGQGGLGQETQYF.

This sequence joins TRBV5-1 and TRBJ2-1; TRBD2 matches at 15 bases. The CDR3 has 16 amino acids. Losses at the gene ends were 4 bases for V and 9 bases for J; bases not matched to a gene: 8. Germline V lookup: CDR1 SGHRS, CDR2 YFSETQ. The CDR3 coding sequence is TGCGCCAGCAGCCCAAGGACTAGCGGGGGGGCCGTTGAGCAGTTCTTC. Protein product: CASSPRTSGGAVEQFF.

The rearrangement joins TRBV3-1 (or the pseudogene TRBV3-2) to TRBJ1-1, with D unclear. The CDR3 extends over 12 amino acids. Trimming stripped 1 base from V and 2 bases from J, with 2 bases between. Looked up from germline, CDR1 is LGHDT and CDR2 is YNNKEL (reference sequence). The CDR3 coding sequence is TGTGCCAGCAGCCAAGTAAACACTGAAGCTTTCTTT. Residues: CASSQVNTEAFF.

V is TRBV12-3 or TRBV12-4 and J is TRBJ2-1; maybe TRBD2 (5 bases). The ends were cut back, 6 bases at V and 10 bases at J, with 10 bases in the middle. The CDR3 sequence is 11 residues long. The CDR3 spells CASSPRGEQFF. DNA for the CDR3: TGTGCCAGCAGCCCCCGCGGGGAGCAGTTCTTC.

The genes are TRBV18 and TRBJ1-5; D might be TRBD1 (6 bases). Trimming stripped 4 bases from V and 3 bases from J, with 10 bases between. Germline V lookup: CDR1 KGHSH, CDR2 LQKENI. The CDR3 covers 14 residues. The CDR3 region is CASSRGGTNQPQHF. The CDR3 region has the DNA TGTGCCAGCTCACGTGGGGGCACCAATCAGCCCCAGCATTTT.

CDR3 sequence reads: CASSSTENQPQHF. The CDR3 nucleotides read TGTGCCAGCAGTTCGACGGAGAATCAGCCCCAGCATTTT. The rearrangement links TRBV12-3 or TRBV12-4 to TRBJ1-5, with unresolved D. V was pared by 4 bases and J by 4 bases, with 8 bases between. This CDR3 spans 13 amino acids.

The V gene is TRBV4-3, the J gene TRBJ2-5; no reliable D call. CDR1 is LGHNA and CDR2 is YSLEER in the germline V gene. Trimming shortened V by 0 bases and J by 4 bases, and 12 bases separated the two germline ends. This CDR3 region has 15 residues. For the CDR3, the DNA is TGCGCCAGCAGCCAAGATCGAAACCTGGCAGAGACCCAGTACTTC. This gives the protein CASSQDRNLAETQYF.

This CDR3 reads CASSLASRGVINEQFF. The CDR3 DNA reads as TGTGCCAGCAGCTTAGCCTCGCGGGGGGTGATCAATGAGCAGTTCTTC. The V and J genes are TRBV11-3 and TRBJ2-1, with 8 bases that match TRBD2. Germline V gene lookup returns CDR1 SGHNT and CDR2 YENEEA. The CDR3 consists of 16 residues. V was pared by 1 base and J by 6 bases, with 8 bases of the junction left unmatched.

This sequence joins TRBV11-2 and TRBJ1-1, with 7 bases identical to TRBD1. The CDR3 covers 14 residues. Germline loops: CDR1 SGHAT, CDR2 FQNNGV. V was pared by 5 bases and J by 3 bases, with 6 bases of the junction left unmatched. The CDR3 sequence: CASSSIGQDTEAFF. The CDR3 DNA follows: TGTGCCAGCAGCAGCATCGGACAGGACACTGAAGCTTTCTTT.

V usage is TRBV7-2 and J usage is TRBJ2-7; no clear D. Germline-derived CDR1 and CDR2 are SGHTA and FQGNSA. This CDR3 has 15 amino acids. Trimming stripped 1 base from V and 6 bases from J, with 16 bases between. CDR3 protein: CASSLGQALRSEQYF. The CDR3 DNA sequence: TGTGCCAGCAGCTTAGGGCAGGCCCTTAGGTCCGAGCAGTACTTC.

V is TRBV7-2 and J is TRBJ2-1; D is undetermined. The V and J ends lost 1 base and 14 bases respectively, with 15 bases between them. Germline V gene data show CDR1 as SGHTA and CDR2 as FQGNSA. The CDR3 consists of 13 residues. Here the CDR3 DNA reads TGTGCCAGCAGCTTAGGAGGATTAGTGGAGAAGTTCTTC. This codes for CASSLGGLVEKFF.

The CDR3 spells CASSFVRGNQPQHF. CDR3 DNA sequence: TGTGCCAGCAGTTTTGTAAGGGGGAATCAGCCCCAGCATTTT. The rearrangement links TRBV27 to TRBJ1-5; D is perhaps TRBD1 (6 bases). Between the trimmed V and J ends, which lost 3 bases and 4 bases, there was a span of 10 bases. The CDR3 totals 14 residues. Per the germline V gene, CDR1 is MNHEY and CDR2 is SMNVEV (reference sequence).

The chain has TRBV4-3 and TRBJ2-3; D uncertain. The V end lost 0 bases, the J end lost 2 bases, and 6 bases lay between the germline ends. The germline V gene encodes CDR1 LGHNA and CDR2 YSLEER. There are 14 residues in the CDR3. The CDR3 nucleotides are TGCGCCAGCAGCCAAGATAAACTCACAGATACGCAGTATTTT. This translates into CASSQDKLTDTQYF.